This is a list of T cell receptor beta chains from one sample in a study of shared clonotypes between healthy human individuals. Profiling relied on immunoSEQ multiplex PCR, and the TCRdb table lists in-frame clones only, not all of them. The table has more than 1,200,000 clones, approximately 98.5% seen once. Sample: naive CD4+ T cells sorted from blood. Receptor source: a young man in good health. CDR3s include the opening cysteine and the closing phenylalanine or tryptophan. A D gene is named only where the DNA matches it firmly. Clone size, where shown, is once, few, many, or a class for clones that have expanded.

clone size: once
D gene: TRBD1
J gene: TRBJ1-1
V gene: TRBV29-1
CDR3 DNA: TGCAGCGGGAACAGGGGCTCTTTGGGTGAAGCTTTCTTT
CDR3 protein: CSGNRGSLGEAFF

clone size: NA
D gene: NA
J gene: TRBJ2-7
V gene: TRBV7-2
CDR3 DNA: TGTGCCAGCAGCTTATCGACCACCTACGAGCAGTACTTC
CDR3 protein: CASSLSTTYEQYF

clone size: NA
D gene: NA
J gene: TRBJ1-3
V gene: TRBV7-3
CDR3 DNA: TGTGCCAGCAGCTTATCGGGCCCCTCTGGAAACACCATATATTTT
CDR3 protein: CASSLSGPSGNTIYF

clone size: NA
D gene: TRBD2
J gene: TRBJ2-3
V gene: TRBV18
CDR3 DNA: TGTGCCAGCTCACAGACGGGACTAGCAGATACGCAGTATTTT
CDR3 protein: CASSQTGLADTQYF

clone size: NA
D gene: TRBD2
J gene: TRBJ2-1
V gene: TRBV7-6
CDR3 DNA: TGTGCCAGCAGCTTAGACGTAGCGGGAGGGCCTTTTGGATCGGAGCAGTTCTTC
CDR3 protein: CASSLDVAGGPFGSEQFF

clone size: NA
D gene: NA
J gene: TRBJ1-2
V gene: TRBV2
CDR3 DNA: TGTGCCAGCAGTCTGGAAGGGCCCTCTGGCTACACCTTC
CDR3 protein: CASSLEGPSGYTF

clone size: NA
D gene: NA
J gene: TRBJ1-1
V gene: TRBV19
CDR3 DNA: TGTGCCAGTAGTATTTCTCGGGGGGTTAGTACTGAAGCTTTCTTT
CDR3 protein: CASSISRGVSTEAFF

clone size: once
D gene: TRBD2
J gene: TRBJ2-2
V gene: TRBV2
CDR3 DNA: TGTGCCAGCAGTGGCGGGGGGAACACCGGGGAGCTGTTTTTT
CDR3 protein: CASSGGGNTGELFF

clone size: NA
D gene: TRBD2
J gene: TRBJ2-7
V gene: TRBV7-2
CDR3 DNA: TGTGCCAGCAGCCATGGGGGAGGCGGGAGGATCTCCTACGAGCAGTACTTC
CDR3 protein: CASSHGGGGRISYEQYF

clone size: NA
D gene: NA
J gene: TRBJ2-6
V gene: TRBV30
CDR3 DNA: TGTGCCTGGAGTGTTCATTTGGGGTCAGGGGCCAACGTCCTGACTTTC
CDR3 protein: CAWSVHLGSGANVLTF

clone size: NA
D gene: NA
J gene: TRBJ1-5
V gene: TRBV10-2
CDR3 DNA: TGCGCCAGCAGTGAGTCATGGGCGAGCAATCAGCCCCAGCATTTT
CDR3 protein: CASSESWASNQPQHF